One T cell receptor beta chain is described in this entry. Its specificity is unknown. Cells classed as naive CD8+ T cells were CD45RO-CCR7+CD27+CD95-. Per germline, CDR1 MNHEY and CDR2 SVGEGT. This CDR3 is built from 13 residues. The record originates from a study of CXCR3-negative and CXCR3-positive naive CD8 T cells. Study observations and caveats: TRBV-TRBJ usage was similar across naive CXCR3 subsets but distinct in memory cells. Naive subsets were similarly diverse, while memory CD8+ repertoires were much less diverse.

Each TRB cDNA library was prepared by 5' RACE (with UMI labels). TCRdb processed the 5' RACE reads again and assigns one entry to each CDR3 protein, with no DNA. The specimen's table records approximately 88,000 distinct CDR3 sequences. This sequence was found in a human donor in good health. Some clones in this sample may be carry-over from other donors' samples. The chain combines TRBV6-2 or TRBV6-3 with TRBJ1-1. The sequencing input was naive CXCR3- CD8+ T cells from blood. This sample's subset: CD45RO-CCR7+CD27+CD95- naive CD8+ T cells lacking CXCR3 (TNR3-). CDR3 sequence: CASSAAENTEAFF.